This T cell receptor (beta chain) derives from a study of T cells in Graves' hyperthyroidism and ophthalmopathy (dated by TCRdb to the late 2010s). A note on the overall study: Peripheral blood samples were taken at initial diagnosis, before any treatment was given. TCR V-J signatures able to tell the groups apart were searched for in a discovery cohort of approximately 95 patients, of whom approximately 40 had Graves' ophthalmopathy and 55 to 60 had stable Graves' hyperthyroidism. Following sampling, methimazole starting at 30 mg daily was given to hyperthyroidism patients, and high-dose intravenous methylprednisolone was given to ophthalmopathy patients. The approximately 95 discovery patients were divided at random into training and test sets in a 7:3 ratio. The paper describes TCR Vbeta CDR3 sequencing of 140 or so peripheral blood samples, made up of 43 ophthalmopathy patients, around 78 hyperthyroidism patients and some 17 progressor patients. Prospective prediction of ophthalmopathy was tested in an independent validation cohort of some 20 hyperthyroidism patients and 17 patients who later progressed to ophthalmopathy. Thyroid tissue and blood T-cell repertoires from several Graves' hyperthyroidism patients were also compared in the study. Overall results and qualifications from the work: Ophthalmopathy was separated from stable hyperthyroidism by a 13 V-J signature model, with approximately 86% sensitivity and 81% to 82% specificity obtained in cross-validation and 80%/75% obtained in testing. In validation, the model predicted progression to ophthalmopathy with 55% to 71% sensitivity and about 73% specificity, a median of around six months before onset. No statistical method was used to fix the sample size in advance, and group allocation was not hidden from the investigators. Most expanded thyroid clonotypes (frequency above 0.001) were also detected in blood, suggesting blood repertoires may reflect thyroid immune responses.

Between the V and J ends, shortened by 1 base and 0 bases respectively, the junction contains 10 bases. Including the terminal cysteine and phenylalanine, the CDR3 comprises 15 residues. Just the 45-base CDR3 DNA is kept, in frame starting at base 1. Reading the germline V gene (reference sequence) gives CDR1 DFQATT and CDR2 SNEGSKA. Stable Graves' hyperthyroidism was defined as no progression to ophthalmopathy during 18 months of follow-up. The hyperthyroidism patients were between 18 and 65 years old and newly diagnosed, with a disease duration of less than 2 months. Exclusion was applied to patients with uncontrolled infections, other autoimmune diseases, pregnancy or lactation. Diagnoses relied on clinical symptoms, serum thyroxine and TRAb, thyroid ultrasound and orbital computed tomography. PBMCs were separated from under 11 ml of fresh peripheral blood using Ficoll-Paque density gradient centrifugation. Trizol reagent was used to extract total RNA, and RNA quality was then checked on an Agilent 2100 Bioanalyzer.

TCR beta CDR3 regions were amplified from RNA transcripts. A first-round RT-PCR of the TCR CDR3 used the HTBI primer set with the Qiagen OneStep RT-PCR kit. The libraries were constructed in a second round of multiplex PCR and then size-selected and purified. The libraries were sequenced on an Illumina HiSeq2000 using paired-end 100 bp reads. As for the original processing: SOAPnuke was used to process the raw data, with reads discarded if the reads contained adapters or uncalled bases, had a mean Phred below 15, or lacked an exact constant-primer or identifier match. High-quality paired reads were merged with COPE v1.2.5, and unique nucleotide sequences were defined as clonotypes. MiTCR v1.1 was used to align the clonotypes against IMGT TRBV, TRBD and TRBJ reference segments. Only V-J combinations with frequency above 0.0001, covering about 99% of repertoires, were analysed. The TCS score was defined as the ratio of F50 (clonal expansion) to E x V (chaos), calculated using BLOSUM62-based TCRdist between CDR3 peptides within each V-J. Welch's t-statistics and random forest reduced approximately 520 V-J features to 13, which were used in a naive Bayes classifier (R e1071). The public reads were reprocessed in TCRdb via fastp at Q25 and MiXCR, keeping in-frame beta chains. Duplicate CDR3 protein sequences are folded into a single record with the most common DNA and genes. The V and J calls come from TCRdb's annotation, not from the publication. The sample contains more than 350,000 distinct CDR3 sequences, 14% to 15% of them found a single time. The ten largest clonotypes hold 30% to 35% of the sample.

This clonotype was recorded at least ten times. The specificity of this receptor is unknown. No base-level quality is on record; no much larger clone is a single base apart. Rearrangement joined TRBV20-1 to TRBJ2-1; the best D guess is TRBD2, with 6 bases matching. Input material: blood. This receptor was identified in a woman aged 25 to 39 with Graves' hyperthyroidism. CDR3 protein: CSARGAGSSYNEQFF. The DNA is as follows: TGCAGTGCTAGAGGGGCGGGGAGCTCCTACAATGAGCAGTTCTTC.